This record looks at one T cell receptor beta chain sequence and its context. This sample was taken from a study of blood T cell repertoires in COVID-19. Data came from immunoSEQ multiplex PCR; TCRdb stores just in-frame clones and leaves some out. The table records 330,000 or so clones, about nine tenths of them present only once. The germline CDR1 and CDR2 sequences are LGHDT and YNNKEL (reference sequence). This CDR3 has 12 residues. V was shortened by 2 bases and J by 9 bases, with 5 bases between the two germline ends. J is TRBJ1-6 and V is TRBV3-1 (or the pseudogene TRBV3-2); D ambiguous. The sequencing input was PBMCs or T cells enriched from blood (not recorded which). This receptor was identified in a woman younger than 45 who had been exposed to COVID-19. The CDR3 DNA is TGTGCCAGCAGCCAACGGGGTTCACCCCTCCACTTT. It translates to CASSQRGSPLHF.